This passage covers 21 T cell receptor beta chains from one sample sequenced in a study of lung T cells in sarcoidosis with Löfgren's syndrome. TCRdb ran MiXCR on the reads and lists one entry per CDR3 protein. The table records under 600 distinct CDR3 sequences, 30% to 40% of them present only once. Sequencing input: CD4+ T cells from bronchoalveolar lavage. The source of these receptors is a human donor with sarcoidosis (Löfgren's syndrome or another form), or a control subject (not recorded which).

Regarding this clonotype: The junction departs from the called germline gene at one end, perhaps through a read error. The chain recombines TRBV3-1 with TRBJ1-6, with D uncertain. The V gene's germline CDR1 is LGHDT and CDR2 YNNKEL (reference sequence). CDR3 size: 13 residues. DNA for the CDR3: TGCGCCAGCAGCCAAGAAGAAGGGTCACCCCCCCACTTT. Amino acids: CASSQEEGSPPHF.

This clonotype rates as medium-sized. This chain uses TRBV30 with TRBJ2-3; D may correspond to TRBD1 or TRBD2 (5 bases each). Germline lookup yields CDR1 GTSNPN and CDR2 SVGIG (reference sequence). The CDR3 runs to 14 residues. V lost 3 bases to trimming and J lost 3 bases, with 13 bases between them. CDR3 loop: CAWSWGLVTDTQYF. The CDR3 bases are TGTGCCTGGAGCTGGGGGTTGGTAACAGATACGCAGTATTTT.

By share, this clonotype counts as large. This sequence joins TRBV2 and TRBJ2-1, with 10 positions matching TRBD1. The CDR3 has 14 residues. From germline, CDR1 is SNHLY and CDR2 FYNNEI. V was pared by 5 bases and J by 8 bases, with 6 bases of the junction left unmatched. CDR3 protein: CASSLLTGGDEQFF. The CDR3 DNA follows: TGTGCCAGCAGTCTACTGACAGGGGGCGATGAGCAGTTCTTC.

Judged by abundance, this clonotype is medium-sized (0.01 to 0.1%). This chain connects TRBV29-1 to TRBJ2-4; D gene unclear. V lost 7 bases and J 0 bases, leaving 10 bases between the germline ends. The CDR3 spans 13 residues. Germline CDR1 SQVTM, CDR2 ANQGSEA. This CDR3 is CSGQELAKNIQYF. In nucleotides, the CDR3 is TGCAGCGGCCAGGAACTAGCCAAAAACATTCAGTACTTC.

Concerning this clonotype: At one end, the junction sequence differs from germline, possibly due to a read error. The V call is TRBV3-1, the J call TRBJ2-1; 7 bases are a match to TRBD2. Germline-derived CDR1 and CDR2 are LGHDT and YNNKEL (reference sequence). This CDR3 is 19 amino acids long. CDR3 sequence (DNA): TGTGCCAGCAGCCAAGACCCAGCTAGCGGCGGTAGCTCCTACAATGAGCGGTTCTTC. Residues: CASSQDPASGGSSYNERFF.

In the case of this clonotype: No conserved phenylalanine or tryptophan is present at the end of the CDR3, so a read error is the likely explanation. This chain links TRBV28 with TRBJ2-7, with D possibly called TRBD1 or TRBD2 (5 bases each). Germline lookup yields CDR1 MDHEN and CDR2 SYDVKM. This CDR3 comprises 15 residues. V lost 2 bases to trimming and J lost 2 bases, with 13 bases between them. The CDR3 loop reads CASSLEWGRAYEQYL. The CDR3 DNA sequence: TGTGCCAGCAGTTTAGAGTGGGGACGGGCCTACGAGCAGTACCTC.

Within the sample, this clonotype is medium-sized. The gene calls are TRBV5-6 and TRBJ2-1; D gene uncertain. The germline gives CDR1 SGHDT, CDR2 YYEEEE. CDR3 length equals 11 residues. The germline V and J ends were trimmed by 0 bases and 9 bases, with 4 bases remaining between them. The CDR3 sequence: CASSLEVEQFF. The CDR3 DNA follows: TGTGCCAGCAGCTTGGAGGTTGAGCAGTTCTTC.

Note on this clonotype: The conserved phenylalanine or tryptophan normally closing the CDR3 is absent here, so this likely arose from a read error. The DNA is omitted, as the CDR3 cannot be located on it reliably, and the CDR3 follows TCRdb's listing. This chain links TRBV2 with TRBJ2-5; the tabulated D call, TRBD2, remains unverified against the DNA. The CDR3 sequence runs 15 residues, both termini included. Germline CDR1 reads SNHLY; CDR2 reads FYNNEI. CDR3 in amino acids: CASSEFRQGGETQYL.

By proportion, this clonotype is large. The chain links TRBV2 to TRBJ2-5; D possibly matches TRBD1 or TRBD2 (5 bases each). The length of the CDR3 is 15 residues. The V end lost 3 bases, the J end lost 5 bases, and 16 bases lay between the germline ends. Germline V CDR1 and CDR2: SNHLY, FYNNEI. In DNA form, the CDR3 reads TGTGCCAGCAGTGAGTTTCGGCAGGGCGGGGAGACCCAGTACTTC. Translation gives CASSEFRQGGETQYF.

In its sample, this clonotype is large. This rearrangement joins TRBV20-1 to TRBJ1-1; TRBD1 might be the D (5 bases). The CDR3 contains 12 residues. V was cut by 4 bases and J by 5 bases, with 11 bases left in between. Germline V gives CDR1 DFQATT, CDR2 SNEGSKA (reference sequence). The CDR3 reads CSAKGGGTEAFF. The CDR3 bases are TGCAGTGCTAAAGGCGGGGGAACTGAAGCTTTCTTT.

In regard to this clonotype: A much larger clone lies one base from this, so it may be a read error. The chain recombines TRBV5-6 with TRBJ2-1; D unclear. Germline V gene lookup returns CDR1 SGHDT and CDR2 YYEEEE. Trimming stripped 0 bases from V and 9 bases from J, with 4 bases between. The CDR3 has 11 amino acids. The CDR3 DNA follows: TGTGCCAGCAGCTTGGGGGTTGAGCAGTTCTTC. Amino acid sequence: CASSLGVEQFF.

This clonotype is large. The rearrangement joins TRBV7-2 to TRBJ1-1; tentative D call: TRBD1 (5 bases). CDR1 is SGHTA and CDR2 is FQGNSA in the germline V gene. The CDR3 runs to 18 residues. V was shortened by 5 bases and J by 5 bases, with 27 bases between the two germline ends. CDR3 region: CASSPHRRGPTQETEAFF. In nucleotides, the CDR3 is TGTGCCAGCAGCCCCCACCGCCGGGGACCTACCCAAGAGACTGAAGCTTTCTTT.

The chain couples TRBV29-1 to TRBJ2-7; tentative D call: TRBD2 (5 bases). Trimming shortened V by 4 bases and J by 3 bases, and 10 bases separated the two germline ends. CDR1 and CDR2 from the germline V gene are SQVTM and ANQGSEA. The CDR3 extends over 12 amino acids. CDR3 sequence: CSVGVGSYEQYF. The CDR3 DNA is TGCAGCGTTGGGGTGGGGAGCTACGAGCAGTACTTC.

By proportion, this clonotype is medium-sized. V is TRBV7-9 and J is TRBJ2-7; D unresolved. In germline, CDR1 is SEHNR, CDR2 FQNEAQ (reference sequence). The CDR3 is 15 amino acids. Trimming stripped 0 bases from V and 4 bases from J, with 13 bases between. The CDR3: CASSLAPGPEYEQYF. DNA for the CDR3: TGTGCCAGCAGCTTAGCTCCAGGCCCCGAATACGAGCAGTACTTC.

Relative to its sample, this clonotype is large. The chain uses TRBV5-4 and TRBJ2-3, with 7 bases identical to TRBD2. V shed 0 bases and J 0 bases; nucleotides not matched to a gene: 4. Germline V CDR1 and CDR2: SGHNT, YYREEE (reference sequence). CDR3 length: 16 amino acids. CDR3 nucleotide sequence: TGTGCCAGCAGCTTGGGCGGGAGAGCGAGCACAGATACGCAGTATTTT. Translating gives CASSLGGRASTDTQYF.

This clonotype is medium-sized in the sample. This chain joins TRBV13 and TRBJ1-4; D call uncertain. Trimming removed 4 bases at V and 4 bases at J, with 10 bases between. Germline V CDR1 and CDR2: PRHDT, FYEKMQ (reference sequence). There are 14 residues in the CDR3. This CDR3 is CASSSRTGNEKLFF. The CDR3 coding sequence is TGTGCCAGCAGCTCCCGGACGGGTAATGAAAAACTGTTTTTT.

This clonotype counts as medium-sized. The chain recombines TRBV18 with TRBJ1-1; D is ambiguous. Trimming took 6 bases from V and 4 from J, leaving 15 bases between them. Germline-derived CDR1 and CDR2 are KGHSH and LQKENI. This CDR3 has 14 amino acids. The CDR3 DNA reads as TGTGCCAGCTCGTTAAACGGCGGCGGCACTGAAGCTTTCTTT. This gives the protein CASSLNGGGTEAFF. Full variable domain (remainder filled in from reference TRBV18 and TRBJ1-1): NAGVMQNPRHLVRRRGQEARLRCSPMKGHSHVYWYRQLPEEGLKFMVYLQKENIIDESGMPKERFSAEFPKEGPSILRIQQVVRGDSAAYFCASSLNGGGTEAFFGQGTRLTVV.

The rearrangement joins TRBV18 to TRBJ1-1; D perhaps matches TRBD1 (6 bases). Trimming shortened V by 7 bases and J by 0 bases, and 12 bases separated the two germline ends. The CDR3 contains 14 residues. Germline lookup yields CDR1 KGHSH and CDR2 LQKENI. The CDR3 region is CASFIDRLNTEAFF. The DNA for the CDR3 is TGTGCCAGCTTTATAGACAGGTTGAACACTGAAGCTTTCTTT.

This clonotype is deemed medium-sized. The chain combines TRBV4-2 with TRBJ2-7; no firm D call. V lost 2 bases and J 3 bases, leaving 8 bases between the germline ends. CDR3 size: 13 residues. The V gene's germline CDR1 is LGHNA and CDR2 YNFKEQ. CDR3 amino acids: CASSQPQNYEQYF. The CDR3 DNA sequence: TGTGCCAGCAGCCAACCCCAGAACTACGAGCAGTACTTC.

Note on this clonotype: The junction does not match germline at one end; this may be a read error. The CDR3, as DNA: TGTGCCTGCTCACCAGCCAGGATCACAGGTACGCAGTATTTT. It yields the protein CACSPARITGTQYF. The chain is built from TRBV18 and TRBJ2-3; possible D gene TRBD1, 5 bases. The CDR3 contains 14 residues. Germline V lookup: CDR1 KGHSH, CDR2 LQKENI.

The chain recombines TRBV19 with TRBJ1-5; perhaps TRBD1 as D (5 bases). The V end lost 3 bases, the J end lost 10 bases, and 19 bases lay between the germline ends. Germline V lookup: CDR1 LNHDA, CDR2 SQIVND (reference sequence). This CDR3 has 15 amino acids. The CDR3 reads CASSIEEGHQGPQHF. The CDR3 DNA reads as TGTGCCAGTAGTATTGAGGAGGGGCACCAGGGTCCCCAGCATTTT.